What follows describes a single T cell receptor (beta chain). Generated by immunoSEQ multiplex PCR, the TCRdb table keeps only in-frame clones and is missing some. The sample lists 95,000 to 100,000 clones, 90% to 95% occurring once. The record originates from a study of T cell changes during pregnancy in multiple sclerosis. With 3 bases clipped from V and 6 bases from J, the junction kept 8 bases outside the gene matches. There are 16 residues in the CDR3. CDR1 KGHSH and CDR2 LQKENI come from the germline V gene. The starting material was peripheral blood, obtained after pregnancy. The receptor comes from a female donor in good health, enrolled as a control in a pregnancy study. The V gene is TRBV18, the J gene TRBJ2-2, with 9 nucleotides matching TRBD1. The CDR3 bases are TGTGCCAGCTCACCTACCGGGACAGGGAAATCCGGGGAGCTGTTTTTT. Translating it yields CASSPTGTGKSGELFF.